One sample yielded the 17 T cell receptor beta chains listed below, sequenced in a study of blood T cell repertoires in COVID-19. Clones were read by immunoSEQ multiplex PCR, and TCRdb kept only the in-frame ones, dropping some. The table shows fewer than 350,000 clones, with nearly 90% occurring only once. Sequenced: peripheral blood. The origin of the receptors is a man aged 18 to 30 with active or convalescent COVID-19.

The chain carries TRBV7-3 and TRBJ1-1; 8 nucleotides line up with TRBD1. This CDR3 spans 15 amino acids. The ends lost 2 bases at V and 7 bases at J; junction bases unmatched: 9. The germline V gene encodes CDR1 SGHTA and CDR2 FQGTGA. The CDR3 here is CASSLGTGGGREAFF. The DNA for the CDR3 is TGTGCCAGCAGCTTAGGGACAGGAGGGGGTCGTGAAGCTTTCTTT.

V is TRBV7-3 and J is TRBJ2-1; TRBD2 aligns across 15 bases. This CDR3 has 15 residues. Germline V gene data show CDR1 as SGHTA and CDR2 as FQGTGA. J gave up 9 bases and V 4 bases, and 4 bases lay outside the gene matches. The CDR3 bases are TGTGCCAGCAGCTCGGGGACTAGCGGGGGGACTGAGCAGTTCTTC. Its translation: CASSSGTSGGTEQFF.

CDR3 protein: CASSGTGVETQYF. CDR3 nucleotide sequence: TGTGCCAGCAGTGGGACAGGGGTGGAGACCCAGTACTTC. The chain couples TRBV25-1 to TRBJ2-5; 9 bases are shared with TRBD1. The length of the CDR3 is 13 residues. Germline V CDR1 and CDR2: MGHDK, SYGVNS. V shed 4 bases and J 5 bases; nucleotides not matched to a gene: 2.

The V and J genes are TRBV7-6 and TRBJ1-1; D possibly corresponds to TRBD1 (5 bases). This CDR3 has 16 residues. The V end was cut by 2 bases, the J end by 1 base, with 14 bases between. Germline V gene data show CDR1 as SGHVS and CDR2 as FNYEAQ. CDR3 loop: CASSLNPGSSNTEAFF. CDR3 coding DNA: TGTGCCAGCAGCTTAAATCCAGGGTCCTCGAACACTGAAGCTTTCTTT.

The chain links TRBV12-5 to TRBJ2-1, with D possibly being TRBD2 (6 bases). The germline CDR1 and CDR2 sequences are LGHNT and FRNRAP. The V end lost 1 base, the J end lost 12 bases, and 10 bases lay between the germline ends. This CDR3 has 12 residues. CDR3 amino acids: CASGLGGLTQFF. The DNA for the CDR3 is TGTGCTAGTGGTTTGGGGGGACTGACGCAGTTCTTC. Full variable domain (missing parts from reference TRBV12-5 and TRBJ2-1): DARVTQTPRHKVTEMGQEVTMRCQPILGHNTVFWYRQTMMQGLELLAYFRNRAPLDDSGMPKDRFSAEMPDATLATLKIQPSEPRDSAVYFCASGLGGLTQFFGPGTRLTVL.

The chain links TRBV7-9 to TRBJ2-7; D is undetermined. Looked up from germline, CDR1 is SEHNR and CDR2 is FQNEAQ (reference sequence). The V gene lost 5 bases and the J gene lost 6 bases, with 11 bases spanning the gap. The CDR3 consists of 12 residues. The DNA of the CDR3 is TGTGCCAGCAGCGCGACATCAGGCGAGCAGTACTTC. As protein: CASSATSGEQYF.

The chain has TRBV6-2 or TRBV6-3 and TRBJ1-5; 8 bases are a match to TRBD1. The CDR3 consists of 17 residues. The V and J ends lost 1 base and 0 bases, in that order; junction bases with no gene match: 5. The V gene's germline CDR1 is MNHEY and CDR2 SVGEGT. The CDR3, as DNA: TGTGCCAGCAGTTACTGGGGACAGGCTACTAGCAATCAGCCCCAGCATTTT. It yields the protein CASSYWGQATSNQPQHF.

This clone occurred once. V usage is TRBV5-1 and J usage is TRBJ1-4; D perhaps matches TRBD1 (5 bases). V lost 0 bases and J 5 bases, leaving 20 bases between the germline ends. CDR3 length: 18 amino acids. The germline V gene encodes CDR1 SGHRS and CDR2 YFSETQ. The CDR3 protein is CASSLAMVGGEINEKLFF. The CDR3 DNA sequence: TGCGCCAGCAGCTTGGCCATGGTCGGGGGGGAGATAAATGAAAAACTGTTTTTT.

The V and J genes are TRBV11-1 and TRBJ1-2; D may be TRBD1 (6 bases). Per the germline V gene, CDR1 is SGHAT and CDR2 is FQDESV (reference sequence). V gave up 5 bases and J gave up 8 bases, with 18 bases separating them. The CDR3 spans 14 residues. The DNA for the CDR3 is TGTGCCAGCAGCCCCGGACCAGGGGCACAGGGCTACACCTTC. Translation: CASSPGPGAQGYTF. The full variable domain, rest sourced from reference TRBV11-1 and TRBJ1-2, is EAEVAQSPRYKITEKSQAVAFWCDPISGHATLYWYRQILGQGPELLVQFQDESVVDDSQLPKDRFSAERLKGVDSTLKIQPAELGDSAMYLCASSPGPGAQGYTFGSGTRLTVV.

This clone was seen just once. This chain joins TRBV2 and TRBJ1-5; tentative D call: TRBD1 (5 bases). The CDR3 spans 16 residues. Germline lookup yields CDR1 SNHLY and CDR2 FYNNEI. Trimming took off 4 bases at V and 1 base at J, with 14 bases between the two ends. The CDR3 spells CASSGGTLVSNQPQHF. The CDR3 nucleotides are TGTGCCAGCAGTGGCGGGACTCTCGTCAGCAATCAGCCCCAGCATTTT.

This rearrangement joins TRBV11-2 to TRBJ1-4; D call uncertain. Per germline, CDR1 SGHAT and CDR2 FQNNGV. The CDR3 covers 13 residues. The germline V and J ends were trimmed by 5 bases and 8 bases, with 12 bases remaining between them. CDR3 nucleotides: TGTGCCAGCAGCCCAACCGGCGGGGAAAAACTGTTTTTT. It specifies CASSPTGGEKLFF.

The CDR3 reads CASKEALTNEKLFF. Here the CDR3 DNA reads TGTGCCAGTAAGGAGGCATTAACTAATGAAAAACTGTTTTTT. The rearrangement links TRBV19 to TRBJ1-4; no firm D call. Germline CDR1 reads LNHDA; CDR2 reads SQIVND (reference sequence). CDR3 length: 14 amino acids. Trimming took off 7 bases at V and 1 base at J, with 10 bases between the two ends.

In this sample, this clone turned up once. The chain joins TRBV3-1 (or the pseudogene TRBV3-2) to TRBJ2-7; D not resolved. The length of the CDR3 is 16 residues. The V gene lost 1 base and the J gene lost 6 bases, with 19 bases spanning the gap. Germline assignment: CDR1 LGHDT and CDR2 YNNKEL (reference sequence). CDR3 protein: CASSQVLSSQVVEQYF. The CDR3 nucleotides are TGTGCCAGCAGCCAAGTCCTGTCCTCGCAGGTGGTCGAGCAGTACTTC.

The V gene is TRBV7-9, the J gene TRBJ2-5; TRBD1 matches 9 bases. The germline CDR1 and CDR2 sequences are SEHNR and FQNEAQ (reference sequence). The CDR3 is made up of 15 amino acids. The junction had 10 bases not matched to a gene; V was cut back by 4 bases and J by 7 bases. The CDR3 DNA follows: TGTGCCAGCAGCTCACCTTGGGACAGGGCAGGGACCCAGTACTTC. Amino acids: CASSSPWDRAGTQYF.

This chain uses TRBV9 with TRBJ2-2; no clear D gene. The CDR3 length is 13 residues. Germline V gene data show CDR1 as SGDLS and CDR2 as YYNGEE. Deletions cut 0 bases from V and 4 bases from J, with 4 bases between. The CDR3 here is CASSVDGTGELFF. For the CDR3, the DNA is TGTGCCAGCAGCGTAGACGGCACCGGGGAGCTGTTTTTT.

The chain links TRBV7-2 to TRBJ1-1, with TRBD1 identical over 7 bases. The CDR3 spans 13 residues. Germline assignment: CDR1 SGHTA and CDR2 FQGNSA. V was clipped by 4 bases and J by 4 bases; unmatched bases: 3. The CDR3, as DNA: TGTGCCAGCAGCTCAGACAGGGCCACTGAAGCTTTCTTT. Residues: CASSSDRATEAFF.

The table lists this clone with a few counts. The chain has TRBV10-1 and TRBJ1-5; D might be TRBD1 (5 bases). This CDR3 comprises 14 residues. Germline V gives CDR1 WNHNN, CDR2 SYGVQD (reference sequence). V gave up 6 bases and J gave up 2 bases, with 11 bases separating them. Here the CDR3 DNA reads TGCGCCAGCAGAGGGGTGTCGGGCAATCAGCCCCAGCATTTT. Amino acids: CASRGVSGNQPQHF.